Detailed here is one T cell receptor beta chain. The sample belongs to a study of blood T cell repertoires in COVID-19. Study-level information: In each case, the material was cDNA or gDNA derived from T cells, B-cell-depleted T cells, or PBMCs.

Per the study methods: From reference gene primer amplification, estimates of nucleated cell counts were derived. Sequencing used immunoSEQ multiplex PCR; TCRdb keeps in-frame clones, though not all of them. V and J calls and clone size are given by that table; D and trimming were obtained from the DNA. The data contain under 300,000 clones, over 75% of them singletons. Germline V gene data show CDR1 as MNHEY and CDR2 as SMNVEV (reference sequence). CDR3 size: 15 residues. V was clipped by 2 bases and J by 3 bases; unmatched bases: 3. The clonotype comes from a man between 25 and 39 years old who had recovered from COVID-19. Input material: peripheral blood. This chain uses TRBV27 with TRBJ2-7, with 11 bases matching TRBD2. This chain's CDR3 is CASSLDLAGGYEQYV. CDR3 bases: TGTGCCAGCAGTTTAGATCTAGCGGGGGGCTACGAGCAGTACGTC.